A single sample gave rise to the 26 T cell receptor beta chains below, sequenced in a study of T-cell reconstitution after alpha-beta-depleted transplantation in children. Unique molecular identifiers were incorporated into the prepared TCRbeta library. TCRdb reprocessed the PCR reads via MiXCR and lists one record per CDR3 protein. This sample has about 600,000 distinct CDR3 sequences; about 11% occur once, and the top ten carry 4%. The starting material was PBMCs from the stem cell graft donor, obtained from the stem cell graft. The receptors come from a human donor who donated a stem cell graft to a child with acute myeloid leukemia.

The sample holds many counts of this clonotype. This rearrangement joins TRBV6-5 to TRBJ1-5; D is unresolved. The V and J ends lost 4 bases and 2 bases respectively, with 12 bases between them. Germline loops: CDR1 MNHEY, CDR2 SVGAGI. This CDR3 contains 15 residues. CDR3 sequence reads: CASSSQTVGNQPQHF. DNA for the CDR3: TGTGCCAGCAGTTCCCAAACGGTCGGCAATCAGCCCCAGCATTTT.

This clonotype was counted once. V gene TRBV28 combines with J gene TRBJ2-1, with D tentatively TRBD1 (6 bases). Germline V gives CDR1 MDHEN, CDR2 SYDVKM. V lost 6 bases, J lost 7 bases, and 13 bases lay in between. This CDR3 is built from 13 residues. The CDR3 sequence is CASRKTGKNEQFF. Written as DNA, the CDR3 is TGTGCCAGCAGAAAAACAGGGAAAAATGAGCAGTTCTTC.

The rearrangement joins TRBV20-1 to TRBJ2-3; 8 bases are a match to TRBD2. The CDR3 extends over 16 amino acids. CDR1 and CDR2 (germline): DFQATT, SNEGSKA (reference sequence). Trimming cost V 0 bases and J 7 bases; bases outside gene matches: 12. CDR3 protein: CSARDQRGTSLYTQYF. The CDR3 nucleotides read TGCAGTGCTAGAGATCAACGGGGGACTAGTCTATATACGCAGTATTTT.

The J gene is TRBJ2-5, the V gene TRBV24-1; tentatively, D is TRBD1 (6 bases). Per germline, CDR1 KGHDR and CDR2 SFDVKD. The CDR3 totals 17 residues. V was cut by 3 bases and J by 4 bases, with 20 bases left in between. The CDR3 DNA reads TGTGCCACCAGTGATCTTCGAACAGGGAAGTCAGGAGAGACCCAGTACTTC. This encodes CATSDLRTGKSGETQYF.

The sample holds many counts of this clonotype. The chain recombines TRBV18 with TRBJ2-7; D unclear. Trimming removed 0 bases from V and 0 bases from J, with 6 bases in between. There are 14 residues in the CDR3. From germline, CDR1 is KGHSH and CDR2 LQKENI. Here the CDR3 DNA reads TGTGCCAGCTCACCACCCCTGAGCTCCTACGAGCAGTACTTC. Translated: CASSPPLSSYEQYF. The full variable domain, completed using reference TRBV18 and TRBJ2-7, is NAGVMQNPRHLVRRRGQEARLRCSPMKGHSHVYWYRQLPEEGLKFMVYLQKENIIDESGMPKERFSAEFPKEGPSILRIQQVVRGDSAAYFCASSPPLSSYEQYFGPGTRLTVT.

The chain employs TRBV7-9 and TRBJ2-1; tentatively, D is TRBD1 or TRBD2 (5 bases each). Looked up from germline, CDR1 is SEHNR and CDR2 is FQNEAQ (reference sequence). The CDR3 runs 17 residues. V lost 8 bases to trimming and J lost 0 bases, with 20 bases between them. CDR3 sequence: CASPGIWDQSSYNEQFF. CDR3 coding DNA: TGTGCCAGCCCCGGGATTTGGGACCAGAGCTCCTACAATGAGCAGTTCTTC.

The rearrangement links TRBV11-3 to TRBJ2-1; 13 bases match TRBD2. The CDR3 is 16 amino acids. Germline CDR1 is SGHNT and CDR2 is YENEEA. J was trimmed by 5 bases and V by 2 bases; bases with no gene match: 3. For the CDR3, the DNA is TGTGCCAGCAGCTTACTTGGGACTAGCGGGAACAATGAGCAGTTCTTC. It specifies CASSLLGTSGNNEQFF. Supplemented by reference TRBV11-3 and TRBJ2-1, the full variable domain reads EAGVVQSPRYKIIEKKQPVAFWCNPISGHNTLYWYLQNLGQGPELLIRYENEEAVDDSQLPKDRFSAERLKGVDSTLKIQPAELGDSAVYLCASSLLGTSGNNEQFFGPGTRLTVL.

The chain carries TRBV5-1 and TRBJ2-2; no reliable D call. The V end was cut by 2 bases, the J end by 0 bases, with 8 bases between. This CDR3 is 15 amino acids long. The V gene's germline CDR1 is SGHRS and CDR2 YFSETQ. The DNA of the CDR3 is TGCGCCAGCAGCTTTTCTCAGCCGAACACCGGGGAGCTGTTTTTT. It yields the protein CASSFSQPNTGELFF.

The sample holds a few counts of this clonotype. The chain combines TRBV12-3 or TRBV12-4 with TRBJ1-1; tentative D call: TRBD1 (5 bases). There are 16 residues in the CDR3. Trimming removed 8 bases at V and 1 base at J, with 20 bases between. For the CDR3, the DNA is TGTGCCAGCTCCCAAAGAGGGGATCGAGGGAACACTGAAGCTTTCTTT. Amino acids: CASSQRGDRGNTEAFF.

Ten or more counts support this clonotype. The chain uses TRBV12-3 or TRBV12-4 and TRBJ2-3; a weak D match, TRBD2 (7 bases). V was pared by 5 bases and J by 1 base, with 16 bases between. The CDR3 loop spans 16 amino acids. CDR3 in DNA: TGTGCCAGCAGTCGGACAGCGGGAACCGGCACAGATACGCAGTATTTT. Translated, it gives CASSRTAGTGTDTQYF.

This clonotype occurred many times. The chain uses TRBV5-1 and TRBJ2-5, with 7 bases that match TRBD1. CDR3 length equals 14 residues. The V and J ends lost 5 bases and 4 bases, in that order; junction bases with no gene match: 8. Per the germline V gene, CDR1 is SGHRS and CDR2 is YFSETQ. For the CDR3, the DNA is TGCGCCAGCAGTGAGACAGGGTTTCTAGAGACCCAGTACTTC. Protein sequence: CASSETGFLETQYF.

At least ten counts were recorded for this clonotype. The CDR3 spells CAISESASGSPDTQYF. The CDR3 nucleotides are TGTGCCATCAGTGAGTCGGCTAGCGGGTCCCCAGATACGCAGTATTTT. J is TRBJ2-3 and V is TRBV10-3, with 8 nucleotides matching TRBD2. The germline V gene has CDR1 ENHRY and CDR2 SYGVKD. The ends lost 0 bases at V and 4 bases at J; junction bases unmatched: 6. This CDR3 spans 16 amino acids.

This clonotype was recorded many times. The CDR3 coding sequence is TGTGCCAGCAGCTTATACCAAAGGGATGAGCAGTTCTTC. It encodes CASSLYQRDEQFF. The chain uses TRBV7-8 and TRBJ2-1, with D uncertain. CDR3 length: 13 amino acids. Germline V gene data show CDR1 as SGHVS and CDR2 as FQNEAQ. V was trimmed by 2 bases and J by 8 bases, leaving 10 bases between them.

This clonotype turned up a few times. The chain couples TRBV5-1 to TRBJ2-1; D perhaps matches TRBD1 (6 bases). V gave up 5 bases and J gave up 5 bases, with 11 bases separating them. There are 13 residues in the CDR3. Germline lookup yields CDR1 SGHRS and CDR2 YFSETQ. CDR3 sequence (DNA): TGCGCCAGCAGTAAGGGGGATCACAATGAGCAGTTCTTC. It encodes CASSKGDHNEQFF.

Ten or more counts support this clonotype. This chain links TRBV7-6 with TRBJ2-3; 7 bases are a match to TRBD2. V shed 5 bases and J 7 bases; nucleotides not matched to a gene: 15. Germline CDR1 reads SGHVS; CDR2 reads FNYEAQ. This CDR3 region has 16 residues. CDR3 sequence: CASSTWSSGVENTQYF. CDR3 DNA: TGTGCCAGCAGCACCTGGTCCAGCGGGGTAGAGAATACGCAGTATTTT.

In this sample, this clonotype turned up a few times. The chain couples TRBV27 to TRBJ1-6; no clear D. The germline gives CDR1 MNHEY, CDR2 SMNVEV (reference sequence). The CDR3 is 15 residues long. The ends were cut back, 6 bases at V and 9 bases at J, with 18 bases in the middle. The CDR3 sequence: CASSLGQVQSSPLHF. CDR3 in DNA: TGTGCCAGCAGCCTCGGCCAGGTTCAGAGTTCACCCCTCCACTTT.

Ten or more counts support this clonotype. In nucleotides, the CDR3 is TGTGCCAGCAGTCCCGCACAGGGGGCGAAGGGCTACACCTTC. It specifies CASSPAQGAKGYTF. This rearrangement joins TRBV28 to TRBJ1-2; 9 bases are shared with TRBD1. The J segment lost 8 bases and the V segment lost 5 bases, leaving 9 bases of the junction unmatched. Germline V CDR1 and CDR2: MDHEN, SYDVKM. The CDR3 loop spans 14 amino acids.

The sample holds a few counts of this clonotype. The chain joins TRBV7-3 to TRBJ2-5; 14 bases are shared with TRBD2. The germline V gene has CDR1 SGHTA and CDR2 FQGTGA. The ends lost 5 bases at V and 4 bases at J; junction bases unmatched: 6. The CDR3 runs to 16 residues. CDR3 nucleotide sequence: TGTGCCAGCAGCCAGGGGACTAGCGGGAGTAGAGAGACCCAGTACTTC. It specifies CASSQGTSGSRETQYF.

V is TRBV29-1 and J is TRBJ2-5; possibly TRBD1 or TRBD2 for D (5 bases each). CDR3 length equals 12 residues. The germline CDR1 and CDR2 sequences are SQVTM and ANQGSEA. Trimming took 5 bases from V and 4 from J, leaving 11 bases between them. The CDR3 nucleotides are TGCAGCGTTCCCGGGACCCCAGAGACCCAGTACTTC. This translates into CSVPGTPETQYF.

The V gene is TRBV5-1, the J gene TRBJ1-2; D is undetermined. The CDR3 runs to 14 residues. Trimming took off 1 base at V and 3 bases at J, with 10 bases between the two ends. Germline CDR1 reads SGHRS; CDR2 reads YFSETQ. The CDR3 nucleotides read TGCGCCAGCAGCTTGAACACTCCAGACTATGGCTACACCTTC. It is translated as CASSLNTPDYGYTF.

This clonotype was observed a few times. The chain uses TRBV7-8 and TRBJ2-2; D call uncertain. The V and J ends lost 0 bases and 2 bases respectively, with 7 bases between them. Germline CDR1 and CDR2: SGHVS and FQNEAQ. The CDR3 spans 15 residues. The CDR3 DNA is TGTGCCAGCAGCTTAGCCGACTCTAACACCGGGGAGCTGTTTTTT. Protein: CASSLADSNTGELFF.

CDR3 DNA sequence: TGTGCCAGCAATCCGACAGGCCGCCATGAGCAGTTCTTC. Translation gives CASNPTGRHEQFF. The chain combines TRBV2 with TRBJ2-1; TRBD1 might be the D (6 bases). The germline V gene encodes CDR1 SNHLY and CDR2 FYNNEI. The CDR3 consists of 13 residues. Trimming took 7 bases from V and 8 from J, leaving 15 bases between them.

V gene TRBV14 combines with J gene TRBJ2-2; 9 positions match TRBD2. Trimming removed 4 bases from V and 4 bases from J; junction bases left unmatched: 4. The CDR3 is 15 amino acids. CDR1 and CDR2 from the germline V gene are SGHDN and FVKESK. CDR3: CASSRLADLTGELFF. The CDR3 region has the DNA TGTGCCAGCAGCCGACTAGCGGACCTCACCGGGGAGCTGTTTTTT.

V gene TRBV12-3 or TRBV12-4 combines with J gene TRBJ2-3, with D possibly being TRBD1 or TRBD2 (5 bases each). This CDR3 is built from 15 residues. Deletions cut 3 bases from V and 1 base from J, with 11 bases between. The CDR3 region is CASSFRGAGTDTQYF. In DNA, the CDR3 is TGTGCCAGCAGTTTTCGAGGGGCCGGCACAGATACGCAGTATTTT.

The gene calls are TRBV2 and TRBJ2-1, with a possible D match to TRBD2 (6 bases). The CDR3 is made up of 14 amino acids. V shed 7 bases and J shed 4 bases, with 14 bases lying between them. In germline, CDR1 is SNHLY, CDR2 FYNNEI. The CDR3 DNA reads TGTGCCAGCATCTCGGGCGGGATTTACAATGAGCAGTTCTTC. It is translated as CASISGGIYNEQFF.

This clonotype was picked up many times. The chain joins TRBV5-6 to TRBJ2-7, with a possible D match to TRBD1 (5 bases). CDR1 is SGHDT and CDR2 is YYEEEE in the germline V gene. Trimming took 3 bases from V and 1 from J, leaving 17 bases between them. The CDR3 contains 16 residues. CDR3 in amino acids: CASSSSGSRVSYEQYF. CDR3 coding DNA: TGTGCCAGCAGCTCTTCCGGGTCCAGGGTTTCCTACGAGCAGTACTTC. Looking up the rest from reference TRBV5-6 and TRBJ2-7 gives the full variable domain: DAGVTQSPTHLIKTRGQQVTLRCSPKSGHDTVSWYQQALGQGPQFIFQYYEEEERQRGNFPDRFSGHQFPNYSSELNVNALLLGDSALYLCASSSSGSRVSYEQYFGPGTRLTVT.